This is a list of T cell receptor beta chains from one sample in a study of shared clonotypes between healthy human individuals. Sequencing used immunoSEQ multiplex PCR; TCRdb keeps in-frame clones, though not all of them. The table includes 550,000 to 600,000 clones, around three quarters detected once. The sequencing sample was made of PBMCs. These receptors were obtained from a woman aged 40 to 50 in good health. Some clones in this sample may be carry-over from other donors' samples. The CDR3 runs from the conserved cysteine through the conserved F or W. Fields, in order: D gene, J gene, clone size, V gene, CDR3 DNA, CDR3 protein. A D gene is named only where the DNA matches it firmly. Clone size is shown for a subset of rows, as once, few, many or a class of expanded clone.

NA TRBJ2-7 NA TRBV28 TGTGCCAGCAGTTTCCACGCGGCCGGGAGCTCCTACGAGCAGTACTTC CASSFHAAGSSYEQYF
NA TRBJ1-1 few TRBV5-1 TGCGCCAGCAGCTTGGGCGATACAGGGAGCTCTGAAGCTTTCTTT CASSLGDTGSSEAFF
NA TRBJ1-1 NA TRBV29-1 TGCAGCGTTGATAGGGGCACAGGGAACACTGAAGCTTTCTTT CSVDRGTGNTEAFF
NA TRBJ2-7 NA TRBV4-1 TGCGCCAGCAGCCAAGGACCCCAGACGGATTCCCCCTACGAGCAGTACTTC CASSQGPQTDSPYEQYF
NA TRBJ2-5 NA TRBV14 TGTGCCAGCAGCCAAGTTAGATCAAGCCAAGAGACCCAGTACTTC CASSQVRSSQETQYF
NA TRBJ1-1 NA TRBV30 TGTGCCTGGAGTTTGGGAATCTACACTGAAGCTTTCTTT CAWSLGIYTEAFF
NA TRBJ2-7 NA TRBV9 TGTGCCAGCAGCCCCCGCGAGGAGTCAACCTACGAGCAGTACTTC CASSPREESTYEQYF
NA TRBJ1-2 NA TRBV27 TGTGCCAGCAGGCCCTCCGGAGCTAACTATGGCTACACCTTC CASRPSGANYGYTF
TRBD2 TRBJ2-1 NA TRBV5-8 TGTGCCAGCGCGAGGACTAGCGGGGGTGAGCAGTTCTTC CASARTSGGEQFF
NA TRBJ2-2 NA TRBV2 TGTGCCAGCAAGGTCGCGGCAAACACCGGGGAGCTGTTTTTT CASKVAANTGELFF
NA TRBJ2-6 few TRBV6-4 TGTGCCAGCAGTGGCGGGGAGGCCTCTGGGGCCAACGTCCTGACTTTC CASSGGEASGANVLTF
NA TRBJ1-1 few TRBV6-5 TGTGCCAGCAGCTACCAATCGAACACTGAAGCTTTCTTT CASSYQSNTEAFF
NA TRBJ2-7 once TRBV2 TGTGCCAGCAACTTAAGCGGCTACGAGCAGTACTTC CASNLSGYEQYF
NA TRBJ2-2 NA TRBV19 TGTGCCAGTAGTATAGGGGCAGGTTGGACCGGGGAGCTGTTTTTT CASSIGAGWTGELFF
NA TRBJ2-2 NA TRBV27 TGTGCCAGCTTCCCTTTTGACACTAGGAACACCGGGGAGCTGTTTTTT CASFPFDTRNTGELFF
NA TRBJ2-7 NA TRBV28 TGTGCCAGCAGTTTGACCCGGTGGGAGCAGTACTTC CASSLTRWEQYF
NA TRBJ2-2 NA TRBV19 TGTGCCAGTAAGGGTCAGAGAGACACCGGGGAGCTGTTTTTT CASKGQRDTGELFF
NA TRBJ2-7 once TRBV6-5 TGTGCCAGCAGTTGCGCGATCCGGGACATATCCTACGAGCAGTACTTC CASSCAIRDISYEQYF
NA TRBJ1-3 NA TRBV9 TGTGCCAGCACCGAGAGTATTTCTGGAAACACCATATATTTT CASTESISGNTIYF
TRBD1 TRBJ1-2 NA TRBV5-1 TGCGCCAGCAGCTTGTCCCCGGGACAGGACTATGGCTACACCTTC CASSLSPGQDYGYTF
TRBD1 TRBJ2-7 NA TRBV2 TGTGCCAGCAGTGGGGACAGGGCCTACGAGCAGTACTTC CASSGDRAYEQYF
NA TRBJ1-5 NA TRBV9 TGTGCCAGCAGCGTAGCGGGTTGGGATCAGCCCCAGCATTTT CASSVAGWDQPQHF
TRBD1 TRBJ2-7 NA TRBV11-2 TGTGCCAGCAGCCCCGGGACAGGGCGTTCCGAGCAGTACTTC CASSPGTGRSEQYF
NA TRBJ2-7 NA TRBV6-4 TGTGCCAGCAGTGAAGCGGGGACACGCTCCTACGAGCAGTACTTC CASSEAGTRSYEQYF
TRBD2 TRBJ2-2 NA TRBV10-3 TGTGCCATCAGTACTAGCGGGAGAGGGACCGGGGAGCTGTTTTTT CAISTSGRGTGELFF
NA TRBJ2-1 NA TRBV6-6 TGTGCCAGCAGAAGGGGCAAACACAATGAGCAGTTCTTC CASRRGKHNEQFF
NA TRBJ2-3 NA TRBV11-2 TGTGCCAGCAGCTTCAAGGGTGGCACAGATACGCAGTATTTT CASSFKGGTDTQYF
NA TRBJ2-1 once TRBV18 TGTGCCAGCTCACCACTAGGACAGTACAATGAGCAGTTCTTC CASSPLGQYNEQFF
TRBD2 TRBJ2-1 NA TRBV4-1 TGCGCCAGCAGCCAAGATGGGACTAGCGGTTCTGAGCAGTTCTTC CASSQDGTSGSEQFF
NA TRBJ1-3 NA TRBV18 TGTGCCAGCTCACCCACAGTTAACTCTGGAAACACCATATATTTT CASSPTVNSGNTIYF
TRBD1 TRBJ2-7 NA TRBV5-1 TGCGCCAGCAGCCCGCGGACAGGGGCGGGCTACGAGCAGTACTTC CASSPRTGAGYEQYF
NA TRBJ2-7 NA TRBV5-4 TGTGCCAGCAGCTTAAGCGGAGCTATCTCCTACGAGCAGTACTTC CASSLSGAISYEQYF
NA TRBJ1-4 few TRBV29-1 TGCAGCGTCACAGAAACGGGAGGGGGAGAAAAACTGTTTTTT CSVTETGGGEKLFF
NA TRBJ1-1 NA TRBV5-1 TGCGCCAGCAGCTTTTGGACAGCTAACACTGAAGCTTTCTTT CASSFWTANTEAFF
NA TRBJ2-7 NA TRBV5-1 TGCGCCAGCAGCTGGACCGGGACTCTCGAGCAGTACTTC CASSWTGTLEQYF
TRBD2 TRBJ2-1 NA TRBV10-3 TGTGCCATCAGTGAGTCGTTCGGGCGGGGGTCCTACAATGAGCAGTTCTTC CAISESFGRGSYNEQFF
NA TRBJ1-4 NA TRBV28 TGTGCCAGCAGTTTTGGGACGTCCGGTGAAAAACTGTTTTTT CASSFGTSGEKLFF
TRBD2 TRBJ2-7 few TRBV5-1 TGCGCCAGCAGCTTCGGTGTAGCGGGAGTCGGGGAGCAGTACTTC CASSFGVAGVGEQYF
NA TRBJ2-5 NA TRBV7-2 TGTGCCAGCAGCCCACCCGGGACCCTCCAAGAGACCCAGTACTTC CASSPPGTLQETQYF
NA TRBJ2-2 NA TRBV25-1 TGTGCCAGCAGTGGATCGAACACCGGGGAGCTGTTTTTT CASSGSNTGELFF
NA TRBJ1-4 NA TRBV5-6 TGTGCCAGCAGCACCGGGACGGTCAATGAAAAACTGTTTTTT CASSTGTVNEKLFF
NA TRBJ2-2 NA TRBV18 TGTGCCAGCTCACCGCAGGTGGCCGGGGAGCTGTTTTTT CASSPQVAGELFF
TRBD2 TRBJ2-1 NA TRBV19 TGTGCCAGTAGTGGACTAGCGTCAACCTCCTACAATGAGCAGTTCTTC CASSGLASTSYNEQFF
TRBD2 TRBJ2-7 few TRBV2 TGTGCCAGCAGTGGGACTAGCGGGACACTTCCCTACGAGCAGTACTTC CASSGTSGTLPYEQYF
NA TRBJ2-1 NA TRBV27 TGTGCCAGCAGTTACCTCTCCAATTTTGAGCAGTTCTTC CASSYLSNFEQFF
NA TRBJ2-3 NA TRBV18 TGTGCCAGCTCACCACTTCCCTTAGCGGACACAGATACGCAGTATTTT CASSPLPLADTDTQYF
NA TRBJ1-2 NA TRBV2 TGTGCCAGCAGGGCCTCGGGAGACCTTAACTATGGCTACACCTTC CASRASGDLNYGYTF
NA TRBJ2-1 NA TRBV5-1 TGCGCCAGCAGCTTTGACTCCTACAATGAGCAGTTCTTC CASSFDSYNEQFF
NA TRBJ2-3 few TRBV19 TGTGCCAGTAGTACTCCGGGCCTCACAGATACGCAGTATTTT CASSTPGLTDTQYF
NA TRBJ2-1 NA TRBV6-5 TGTGCCACACAGCCCTCCTACAATGAGCAGTTCTTC CATQPSYNEQFF